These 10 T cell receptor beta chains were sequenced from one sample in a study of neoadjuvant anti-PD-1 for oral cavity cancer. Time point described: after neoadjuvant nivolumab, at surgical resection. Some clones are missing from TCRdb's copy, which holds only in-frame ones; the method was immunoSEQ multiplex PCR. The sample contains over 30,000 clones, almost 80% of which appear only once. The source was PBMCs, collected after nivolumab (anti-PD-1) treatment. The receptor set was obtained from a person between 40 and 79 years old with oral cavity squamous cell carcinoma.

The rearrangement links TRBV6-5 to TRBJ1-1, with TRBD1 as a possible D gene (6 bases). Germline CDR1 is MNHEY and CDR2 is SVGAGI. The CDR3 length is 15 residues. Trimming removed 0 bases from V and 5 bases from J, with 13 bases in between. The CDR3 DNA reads TGTGCCAGCAGTTACTCGAACAGGGTGAGAACTGAAGCTTTCTTT. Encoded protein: CASSYSNRVRTEAFF.

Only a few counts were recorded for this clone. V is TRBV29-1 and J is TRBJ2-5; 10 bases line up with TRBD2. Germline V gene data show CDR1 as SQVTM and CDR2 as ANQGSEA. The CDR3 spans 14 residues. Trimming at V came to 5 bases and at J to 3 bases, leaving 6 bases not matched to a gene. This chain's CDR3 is CSVSLAGAKETQYF. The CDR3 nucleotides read TGCAGCGTTAGCCTAGCGGGGGCTAAAGAGACCCAGTACTTC.

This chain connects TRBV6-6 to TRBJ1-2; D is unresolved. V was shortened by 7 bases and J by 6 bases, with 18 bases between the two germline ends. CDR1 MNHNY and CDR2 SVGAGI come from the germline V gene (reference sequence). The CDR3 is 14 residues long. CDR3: CASTRLRSNDGYTF. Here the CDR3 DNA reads TGTGCCAGCACCAGATTGAGGTCAAACGATGGCTACACCTTC.

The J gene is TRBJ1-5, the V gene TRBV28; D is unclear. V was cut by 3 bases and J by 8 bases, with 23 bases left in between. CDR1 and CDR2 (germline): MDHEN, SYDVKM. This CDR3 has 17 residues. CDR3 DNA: TGTGCCAGCAGTTTTTTAAACCTCAAACGGGAGGTGAAGCCCCAGCATTTT. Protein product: CASSFLNLKREVKPQHF.

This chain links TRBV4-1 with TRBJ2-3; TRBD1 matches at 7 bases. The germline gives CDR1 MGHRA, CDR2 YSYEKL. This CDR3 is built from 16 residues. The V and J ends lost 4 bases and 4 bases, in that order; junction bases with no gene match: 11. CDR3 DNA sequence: TGCGCCAGCAGCCTTGGGGACAGAGGGTGGTCAGATACGCAGTATTTT. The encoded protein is CASSLGDRGWSDTQYF.

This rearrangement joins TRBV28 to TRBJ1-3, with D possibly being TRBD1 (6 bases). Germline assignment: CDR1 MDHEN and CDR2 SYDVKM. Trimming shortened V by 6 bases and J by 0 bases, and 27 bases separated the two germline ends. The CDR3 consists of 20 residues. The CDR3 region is CASSRQPGHFPLASGNTIYF. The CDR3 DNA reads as TGTGCCAGCAGCCGCCAGCCGGGACATTTTCCCCTAGCCTCTGGAAACACCATATATTTT.

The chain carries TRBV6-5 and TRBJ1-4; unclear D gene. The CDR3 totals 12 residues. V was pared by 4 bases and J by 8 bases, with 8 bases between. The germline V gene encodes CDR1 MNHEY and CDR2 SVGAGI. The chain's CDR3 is CASSSPGEKLFF. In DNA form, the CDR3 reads TGTGCCAGCAGTTCTCCCGGAGAAAAACTGTTTTTT.

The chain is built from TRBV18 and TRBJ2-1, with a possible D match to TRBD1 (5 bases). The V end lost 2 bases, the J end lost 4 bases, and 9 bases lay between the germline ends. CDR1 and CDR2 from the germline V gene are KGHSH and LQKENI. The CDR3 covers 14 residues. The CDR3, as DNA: TGTGCCAGCTCACCAGCGACAGAGTACAATGAGCAGTTCTTC. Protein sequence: CASSPATEYNEQFF. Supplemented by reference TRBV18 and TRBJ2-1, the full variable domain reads NAGVMQNPRHLVRRRGQEARLRCSPMKGHSHVYWYRQLPEEGLKFMVYLQKENIIDESGMPKERFSAEFPKEGPSILRIQQVVRGDSAAYFCASSPATEYNEQFFGPGTRLTVL.

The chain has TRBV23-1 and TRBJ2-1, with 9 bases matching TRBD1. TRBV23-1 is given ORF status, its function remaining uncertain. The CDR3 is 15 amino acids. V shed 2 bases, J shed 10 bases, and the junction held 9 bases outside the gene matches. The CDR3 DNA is TGCGCCAGCAGTCAAACGGAGGACAGGGGCAGGGAGCAGTTCTTC. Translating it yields CASSQTEDRGREQFF.

CDR3 region: CASSLGGQGAYEQYF. In nucleotides, the CDR3 is TGTGCCAGCAGCTTAGGGGGACAGGGGGCTTACGAGCAGTACTTC. The chain has TRBV7-6 and TRBJ2-7; 12 nucleotides agree with TRBD1. CDR3 length equals 15 residues. The germline V gene encodes CDR1 SGHVS and CDR2 FNYEAQ. Trimming removed 1 base from V and 4 bases from J; junction bases left unmatched: 2.